This T cell receptor (beta chain) was sequenced during a study of blood T cell repertoires in COVID-19. Looking at the study overall: Collection of acute and convalescent COVID-19 samples took place in the United States, Italy and Spain. PBMCs, B-cell-depleted T cells, or T cells were the source of the cDNA or gDNA that made up the material.

Per germline, CDR1 LNHNV and CDR2 YYDKDF (reference sequence). This CDR3 is built from 15 residues. V lost 3 bases to trimming and J lost 5 bases; unmatched junction nucleotides: 2. Seattle's enrolled individuals joined amid active infection and were then monitored longitudinally. As originally analysed: Reference gene primer amplification gave estimated nucleated cell counts. The data were produced by immunoSEQ multiplex PCR, yet TCRdb's version contains in-frame clones alone and is incomplete. That table is the source of V, J and clone size, and D and trimming were worked out from the DNA. The sample lists about 260,000 clones, more than 85% occurring once.

This sequence originates from a person aged 18-30 years with COVID-19, enrolled during active disease. The chain recombines TRBV15 with TRBJ2-2, with 11 positions matching TRBD1. Sequenced material: peripheral blood. The CDR3 sequence is CATSSGTGGTGELFF. The CDR3 nucleotides read TGTGCCACCAGCAGTGGGACAGGGGGGACCGGGGAGCTGTTTTTT.